A selection of T cell receptor beta chains follows, all from one sample in a study of control samples from healthy donors and cancer patients. TCRdb's table, derived via immunoSEQ multiplex PCR, lists solely in-frame clones and lacks some. Among roughly 100,000 clones listed, about 80% were seen once. The specimen sequenced was blood. The receptor source for this set is a woman in her fifties or sixties in good health. Each CDR3 is given with its conserved first and last residue. Fields, in order: clone size, J gene, V gene, D gene, CDR3 protein, CDR3 DNA. A D gene is named only where the DNA matches it firmly. Clone size is stated in some rows and not others, as once, few, many or a class when expanded.

NA TRBJ2-3 TRBV18 NA CASSLQGTDTQYF TGTGCCAGCTCACTCCAAGGGACAGATACGCAGTATTTT
NA TRBJ2-3 TRBV6-5 TRBD2 CASRGLAAGLDTQYF TGTGCCAGCAGAGGACTAGCGGCGGGACTAGATACGCAGTATTTT
NA TRBJ1-4 TRBV7-6 NA CASSKGQGPRPNEKLFF TGTGCCAGCAGCAAGGGTCAGGGACCTAGACCTAATGAAAAACTGTTTTTT
NA TRBJ1-5 TRBV20-1 NA CSASSGGNQPQHF TGCAGTGCTAGTTCAGGGGGCAATCAGCCCCAGCATTTT
NA TRBJ2-3 TRBV24-1 TRBD1 CATSGGTGGATDTQYF TGTGCCACCAGTGGCGGGACAGGGGGTGCCACAGATACGCAGTATTTT
NA TRBJ2-1 TRBV7-8 NA CASSLPSADSYNEQFF TGTGCCAGCAGCTTACCCAGTGCGGACAGCTACAATGAGCAGTTCTTC
NA TRBJ2-1 TRBV7-9 TRBD2 CASSLRAGAYNEQFF TGTGCCAGCAGCTTACGAGCGGGAGCCTACAATGAGCAGTTCTTC
NA TRBJ2-1 TRBV10-3 TRBD2 CAISDTRAGLAGSYNEQFF TGTGCCATCAGCGACACACGAGCGGGACTAGCGGGATCTTACAATGAGCAGTTCTTC
once TRBJ2-5 TRBV7-9 TRBD1 CASSQPTGERETQYF TGTGCCAGCAGCCAACCGACAGGGGAGCGAGAGACCCAGTACTTC
NA TRBJ2-5 TRBV7-2 NA CASSSERETQYF TGTGCCAGCAGTTCAGAGCGGGAGACCCAGTACTTC
NA TRBJ1-6 TRBV4-3 TRBD1 CASSQNWDRGNNSPLHF TGCGCCAGCAGCCAAAATTGGGACAGGGGAAATAATTCACCCCTCCACTTT
NA TRBJ2-1 TRBV23-1 NA CASSQSDIGAPGDPSNEQFF TGCGCCAGCAGTCAATCGGATATTGGGGCGCCGGGAGATCCGAGCAATGAGCAGTTCTTC
few TRBJ1-1 TRBV3-1/TRBV3-2 TRBD1 CASSQGQGAIEAFF TGTGCCAGCAGCCAAGGACAGGGGGCGATTGAAGCTTTCTTT
NA TRBJ2-5 TRBV7-9 TRBD2 CASSQGTRQETQYF TGTGCCAGCAGCCAGGGGACTAGACAAGAGACCCAGTACTTC
NA TRBJ1-1 TRBV7-2 NA CASSPVRQGSEAFF TGTGCCAGCAGCCCTGTAAGGCAGGGCTCTGAAGCTTTCTTT
NA TRBJ2-1 TRBV5-6 TRBD1 CASSSKDRALGEQFF TGTGCCAGCAGCTCGAAGGACAGGGCGCTAGGTGAGCAGTTCTTC
NA TRBJ2-3 TRBV24-1 NA CATSDFGRDMDTQYF TGTGCCACCAGTGATTTTGGCAGGGACATGGATACGCAGTATTTT
NA TRBJ1-1 TRBV18 TRBD1 CASSPLPTGANTEAFF TGTGCCAGCTCACCACTGCCGACAGGGGCGAACACTGAAGCTTTCTTT
NA TRBJ2-5 TRBV7-8 TRBD2 CASSLNWGSGTSGLRAQYF TGTGCCAGCAGTCTTAATTGGGGGTCCGGGACTAGCGGCCTCAGGGCCCAGTACTTC
NA TRBJ2-7 TRBV9 TRBD1 CASSPLTGLYEQYF TGTGCCAGCAGCCCACTGACAGGGCTCTACGAGCAGTACTTC
NA TRBJ2-1 TRBV11-3 TRBD2 CASVASGTYNEQFF TGTGCCAGCGTGGCTAGCGGGACCTACAATGAGCAGTTCTTC
NA TRBJ2-1 TRBV24-1 NA CATSSEYNEQFF TGTGCCACCAGTTCTGAGTACAATGAGCAGTTCTTC
NA TRBJ2-2 TRBV9 TRBD2 CASSGGTSGSLGTGELFF TGTGCCAGCAGCGGTGGGACTAGCGGGAGCTTGGGCACCGGGGAGCTGTTTTTT
NA TRBJ1-5 TRBV27 NA CASSLGSGFGPQHF TGTGCCAGCAGTTTAGGGTCAGGGTTTGGGCCCCAGCATTTT
NA TRBJ2-2 TRBV5-6 NA CASSLGSWGRRTGELFF TGTGCCAGCAGCTTGGGTTCATGGGGGCGACGGACCGGGGAGCTGTTTTTT
NA TRBJ1-6 TRBV28 TRBD1 CASSFLWTGSPLHF TGTGCCAGCAGTTTTCTCTGGACAGGCTCACCCCTCCACTTT
few TRBJ2-7 TRBV19 NA CASSIEVSRGEQYF TGTGCCAGTAGTATAGAAGTCTCACGGGGCGAGCAGTACTTC
NA TRBJ1-2 TRBV7-9 NA CASAPAESGYTF TGTGCCAGCGCTCCCGCGGAGTCAGGCTACACCTTC
NA TRBJ2-5 TRBV7-2 NA CASRNGINQETQYF TGTGCCAGCAGGAACGGGATCAACCAAGAGACCCAGTACTTC